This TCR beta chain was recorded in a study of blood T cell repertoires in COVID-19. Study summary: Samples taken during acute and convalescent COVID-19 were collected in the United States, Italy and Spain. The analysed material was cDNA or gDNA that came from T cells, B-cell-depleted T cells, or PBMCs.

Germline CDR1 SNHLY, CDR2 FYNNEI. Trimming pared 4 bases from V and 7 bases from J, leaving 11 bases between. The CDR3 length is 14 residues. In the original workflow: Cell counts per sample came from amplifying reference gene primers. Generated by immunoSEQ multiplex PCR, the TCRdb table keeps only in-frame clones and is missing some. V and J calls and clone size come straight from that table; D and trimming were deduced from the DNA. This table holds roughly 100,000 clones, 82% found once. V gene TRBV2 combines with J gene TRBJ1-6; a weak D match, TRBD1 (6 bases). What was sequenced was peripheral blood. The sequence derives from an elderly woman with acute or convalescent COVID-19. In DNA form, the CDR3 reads TGTGCCAGCAGTGCGAGGACAGAGAATTCACCCCTCCACTTT. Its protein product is CASSARTENSPLHF.